The entry that follows covers one T cell receptor (beta chain) sequence. What it recognizes is unknown. The sample comes from a study of cytomegalovirus exposure and HLA in healthy donors. Study information: Drawn from HLA-typed donors, 65 million to 100 million unique TCRs were held in an early data release.

The PCR made use of 60 Vbeta and 13 Jbeta primers. Produced via immunoSEQ multiplex PCR; TCRdb's table is partial and in-frame only. This sample has more than 150,000 clones, with 81% found just once. Though probably carrying unrecorded immune exposures, donors were nominally healthy at sampling. V lost 2 bases and J 0 bases, leaving 15 bases between the germline ends. The germline V gene encodes CDR1 SGDLS and CDR2 YYNGEE. The CDR3 runs to 16 residues. Overall study findings and caveats: Reportedly, cytomegalovirus status was diagnosed with high sensitivity and specificity.

Sequenced material: PBMCs. This clonotype originated in a man aged 45-65 years in good health and CMV-seropositive. The rearrangement joins TRBV9 to TRBJ2-7, with D possibly matching TRBD1 (6 bases). CDR3 sequence (DNA): TGTGCCAGCAGCGTTTCTTCTCAGGGGTCCTCCTACGAGCAGTACTTC. Protein sequence: CASSVSSQGSSYEQYF.